This TCR beta chain was captured in a study of cytomegalovirus exposure and HLA in healthy donors. Background on the study: A data release that came early held about 89 million unique TCRs from HLA-typed donors. Notes on the study in general: Exclusion applied to some V segments, including TRBV6-2 and TRBV6-3, as they were indistinguishable.

Germline CDR1 reads SGHRS; CDR2 reads YFSETQ. V shed 7 bases and J 0 bases; nucleotides not matched to a gene: 3. The CDR3 has 16 residues. Note on this clone: Antigen specificity is unknown.

Primers for the PCR totalled 60 Vbeta and 13 Jbeta. Here immunoSEQ multiplex PCR was the method, and the copy in TCRdb shows in-frame clones only, minus some. The repertoire holds over 150,000 clones, with 76% as singletons. The source material was PBMCs. The rearrangement links TRBV5-1 to TRBJ2-1, with TRBD2 matching over 14 bases. This TCR derives from a man aged 55-75 years in good health and CMV-seronegative. The CDR3 sequence is CASGTSGSLSYNEQFF. CDR3 nucleotide sequence: TGCGCCAGCGGGACTAGCGGGAGCCTCTCCTACAATGAGCAGTTCTTC.